The present TCR beta chain was sequenced within a study of blood T cell repertoires in COVID-19. The table came from immunoSEQ multiplex PCR; TCRdb's copy has only in-frame clones and leaves some out. Found here are some 370,000 clones, around 87% of them singletons; the top ten hold 6.5%. This clone was observed a single time. With V trimmed by 0 bases and J by 2 bases, 6 bases remained unmatched. The CDR3 is 17 amino acids. The germline V gene has CDR1 SGHRS and CDR2 YFSETQ. Sequenced input: peripheral blood. The source is a man younger than 30 with active or convalescent COVID-19. The V call is TRBV5-1, the J call TRBJ2-3; 10 nucleotides match TRBD2. The CDR3 nucleotides are TGCGCCAGCAGCTTGGCCCAAGCGGGAGGGACCACAGATACGCAGTATTTT. As protein: CASSLAQAGGTTDTQYF.